The 11 T cell receptor beta chains below come from one sample, sequenced in a study of OX40 agonist ivuxolimab in advanced cancers. Libraries were prepared by immunoSEQ multiplex PCR; TCRdb keeps only in-frame clonotypes and omits some of them. This table holds about 90,000 clones, less than 95% found once. This material consisted of CD4+ or CD8+ T cells sorted from blood, taken in a trial of the OX40 agonist ivuxolimab. Every receptor here comes from an adult with an advanced solid tumor such as melanoma, head and neck, liver or kidney cancer.

The CDR3 protein is CASSLEGQGAWEQFF. The CDR3 bases are TGTGCCAGCAGCTTAGAGGGACAGGGGGCCTGGGAGCAGTTCTTC. The chain has TRBV7-9 and TRBJ2-1; TRBD1 aligns across 12 bases. The CDR3 has 15 amino acids. Germline assignment: CDR1 SEHNR and CDR2 FQNEAQ (reference sequence). J was trimmed by 10 bases and V by 1 base; bases with no gene match: 5.

The genes are TRBV27 and TRBJ2-1; maybe TRBD2 (5 bases). V was trimmed by 5 bases and J by 1 base, leaving 12 bases between them. Germline CDR1 is MNHEY and CDR2 is SMNVEV (reference sequence). The CDR3 runs to 15 residues. The CDR3 is CASSLPGRSYNEQFF. CDR3 nucleotide sequence: TGTGCCAGCAGTCTACCGGGAAGATCCTACAATGAGCAGTTCTTC.

V gene TRBV9 combines with J gene TRBJ2-2, with TRBD2 matching 9 bases. Germline values: CDR1 SGDLS, CDR2 YYNGEE. This CDR3 has 19 amino acids. V dropped 3 bases and J dropped 7; count of bases not matched to a gene: 19. CDR3 in DNA: TGTGCCAGCAGCGCGTCACCCGTGGGGCGGGAGGGCCGGGTCGGGGAGCTGTTTTTT. Protein sequence: CASSASPVGREGRVGELFF.

This clone has only a few counts. The J gene is TRBJ2-2, the V gene TRBV9; no clear D. This CDR3 contains 14 residues. Germline V lookup: CDR1 SGDLS, CDR2 YYNGEE. Trimming removed 0 bases from V and 3 bases from J, with 6 bases in between. The CDR3 nucleotides are TGTGCCAGCAGCGTAGACTTCCACACCGGGGAGCTGTTTTTT. It is translated as CASSVDFHTGELFF. The full variable domain, in which reference TRBV9 and TRBJ2-2 provide the parts outside the CDR3, is DSGVTQTPKHLITATGQRVTLRCSPRSGDLSVYWYQQSLDQGLQFLIQYYNGEERAKGNILERFSAQQFPDLHSELNLSSLELGDSALYFCASSVDFHTGELFFGEGSRLTVL.

V usage is TRBV10-3 and J usage is TRBJ2-3, with 13 bases matching TRBD2. CDR1 is ENHRY, CDR2 SYGVKD, per germline. This CDR3 contains 19 residues. With V trimmed by 2 bases and J by 4 bases, 12 bases remained unmatched. Here the CDR3 DNA reads TGTGCCATCAGTGAGCCCGGGACTAGCGGGAACACAATCCCAGATACGCAGTATTTT. Protein: CAISEPGTSGNTIPDTQYF.

The rearrangement uses TRBV27 and TRBJ2-1; D is undetermined. Germline V gene data show CDR1 as MNHEY and CDR2 as SMNVEV (reference sequence). The CDR3 covers 14 residues. Trimming pared 3 bases from V and 0 bases from J, leaving 6 bases between. The CDR3 spells CASSLGSSYNEQFF. CDR3 DNA: TGTGCCAGCAGTTTGGGCAGCTCCTACAATGAGCAGTTCTTC.

The chain couples TRBV5-1 to TRBJ1-1; D gene unclear. Germline CDR1 SGHRS, CDR2 YFSETQ. V dropped 0 bases and J dropped 0 bases, with 9 bases sitting between them. CDR3 length: 15 residues. CDR3 nucleotide sequence: TGCGCCAGCAGCTTGGATACAGTAATGAACACTGAAGCTTTCTTT. It is translated as CASSLDTVMNTEAFF.

J is TRBJ1-4 and V is TRBV25-1, with TRBD1 matching 9 bases. Germline-derived CDR1 and CDR2 are MGHDK and SYGVNS. The CDR3 spans 14 residues. Germline trimming cut 6 bases from V and 10 bases from J; bases unmatched to any gene: 9. CDR3: CASSSGTGSGKLFF. CDR3 coding DNA: TGTGCCAGCAGCTCCGGGACAGGGTCCGGAAAACTGTTTTTT.

The chain employs TRBV30 and TRBJ2-1; 9 nucleotides match TRBD2. CDR1 GTSNPN and CDR2 SVGIG come from the germline V gene (reference sequence). After removal of 3 bases from V and 3 bases from J, the junction contained 15 bases not matched to a gene. This CDR3 spans 18 amino acids. The chain's CDR3 is CAWSGPFWTSEFYNEQFF. DNA for the CDR3: TGTGCCTGGAGCGGGCCTTTTTGGACTAGCGAATTCTACAATGAGCAGTTCTTC.

The chain employs TRBV27 and TRBJ1-2; D gene unclear. The CDR3 spans 13 residues. V gave up 5 bases and J gave up 6 bases, with 13 bases separating them. The germline V gene encodes CDR1 MNHEY and CDR2 SMNVEV (reference sequence). The CDR3 here is CASSPPGGNGYTF. The CDR3 DNA reads TGTGCCAGCAGTCCCCCGGGAGGGAATGGCTACACCTTC.

The genes are TRBV5-1 and TRBJ2-1; 7 bases agree with TRBD2. The CDR3 runs 16 residues. Germline CDR1 SGHRS, CDR2 YFSETQ. The junction had 7 bases not matched to a gene; V was cut back by 2 bases and J by 2 bases. The CDR3 reads CASSFPRAGPYNEQFF. CDR3 coding DNA: TGCGCCAGCAGCTTCCCACGAGCGGGACCCTACAATGAGCAGTTCTTC.